The clone carrying this TCR beta chain has at least ten counts. J lost 3 bases, V lost 4 bases, and 9 bases had no gene match. Germline CDR1 SGHRS, CDR2 YFSETQ. CDR3 length equals 16 residues. This entry comes from a study of identical twins. TCRdb analysed the 5' RACE reads with MiXCR anew, one entry per CDR3 protein. The sample records approximately 260,000 distinct CDR3 sequences, about 8% being singletons. In addition, the sample was reused for a study of yellow fever vaccine responses in identical twins.

The sequence derives from a woman between 18 and 29 years old in good health. The chain joins TRBV5-1 to TRBJ2-7; TRBD1 aligns across 11 bases. Sequenced input: CD8+ T cells sorted from blood. The CDR3 is CASSRETGQGDYEQYF. The CDR3 nucleotides read TGCGCCAGCAGCCGGGAAACGGGACAGGGGGACTACGAGCAGTACTTC.